The clone carrying this T cell receptor beta chain is a singleton in its sample. Its target is unknown. The donors were healthy bone marrow donors. PCR used 60 Vbeta primers and 13 Jbeta primers. Sequencing was performed with immunoSEQ multiplex PCR; in TCRdb, only in-frame clones are kept and a portion is missing. The sample has about 180,000 clones, about four fifths seen once. The CDR3 runs to 14 residues. Germline V gene data show CDR1 as SGHDT and CDR2 as YYEEEE. With 4 bases removed from V and 5 bases from J, the gap between germline ends came to 15 bases. These data belong to a study of cytomegalovirus exposure and HLA in healthy donors. The overall study: Across 350 to 500 genotyped donors, about 80% landed in the Caucasian-associated ancestry cluster.

Study-level findings and limits: Later analysis placed DRB1 highest and HLA-C lowest in TCR association rates, which differed by HLA locus. 87-base-pair reads could not separate some V segments, including TRBV6-2 and TRBV6-3.

The sequence came from a girl aged 5-17 years in good health and CMV-seropositive. The sequenced sample was PBMCs. V and J are TRBV5-6 and TRBJ1-1; no firm D call. CDR3 sequence reads: CASSPAAFRTEAFF. Written as DNA, the CDR3 is TGTGCCAGCAGCCCCGCGGCGTTTCGGACTGAAGCTTTCTTT.